Following are 21 T cell receptor beta chains from one sample sequenced in a study of blood T cell repertoires in COVID-19. TCRdb keeps only in-frame clones here, not all; method: immunoSEQ multiplex PCR. This table has 350,000 to 450,000 clones, 85% appearing once. Sequenced: peripheral blood. These receptors came from a woman aged 18-35 years with acute or convalescent COVID-19.

The chain has TRBV21-1 and TRBJ1-5; TRBD1 is the table's D call, not checked against the DNA. TRBV21-1 is a recognized pseudogene. This CDR3 is built from 16 residues. The CDR3 DNA follows: TGTGCCAGCAGCAAAGAAGGGGGTGGGAGCAATCAGCCCCAGCATTTT. It yields the protein CASSKEGGGSNQPQHF.

The rearrangement links TRBV12-3 or TRBV12-4 to TRBJ1-1; the match to TRBD1 covers 7 bases. This CDR3 region has 13 residues. With 7 bases clipped from V and 5 bases from J, the junction kept 7 bases outside the gene matches. CDR3 protein: CASTPIRGTEAFF. Written as DNA, the CDR3 is TGTGCCAGCACCCCGATCAGGGGGACTGAAGCTTTCTTT.

The chain combines TRBV5-5 with TRBJ2-7; 7 nucleotides align to TRBD1. This CDR3 spans 16 amino acids. CDR1 SGHKS and CDR2 YYEKEE come from the germline V gene (reference sequence). Unmatched junction bases numbered 8, after V lost 0 bases and J lost 2 bases. This chain's CDR3 is CASSLGRGRPAYEQYF. The CDR3 DNA follows: TGTGCCAGCAGCTTGGGTAGGGGGCGCCCGGCCTACGAGCAGTACTTC.

Only one count was recorded for this clone. The chain is built from TRBV14 and TRBJ1-1; D uncertain. Germline CDR1 reads SGHDN; CDR2 reads FVKESK. CDR3 length: 14 amino acids. The germline V and J ends were trimmed by 1 base and 2 bases, with 8 bases remaining between them. This CDR3 reads CASSQVFPNTEAFF. The CDR3 DNA sequence: TGTGCCAGCAGCCAAGTTTTCCCTAACACTGAAGCTTTCTTT.

The rearrangement uses TRBV27 and TRBJ1-1; possible D gene TRBD1, 6 bases. V was pared by 6 bases and J by 1 base, with 12 bases between. CDR3 length: 14 residues. CDR1 MNHEY and CDR2 SMNVEV come from the germline V gene (reference sequence). CDR3 protein: CASSLGQPNTEAFF. Here the CDR3 DNA reads TGTGCCAGCAGCTTAGGACAGCCGAACACTGAAGCTTTCTTT.

The V gene is TRBV28, the J gene TRBJ2-2, with 10 bases lining up with TRBD1. Germline CDR1 is MDHEN and CDR2 is SYDVKM. After removal of 4 bases from V and 1 base from J, the junction contained 0 bases not matched to a gene. The CDR3 is made up of 15 amino acids. CDR3 sequence: CASSWDRGNTGELFF. CDR3 DNA: TGTGCCAGCAGTTGGGACAGGGGGAACACCGGGGAGCTGTTTTTT.

This clone showed up just once. The J gene is TRBJ2-4, the V gene TRBV5-4; 8 nucleotides agree with TRBD2. Germline V gene sequence: CDR1 SGHNT, CDR2 YYREEE (reference sequence). This CDR3 has 13 amino acids. Trimming at V came to 4 bases and at J to 11 bases, leaving 8 bases not matched to a gene. The CDR3 loop is CASSQGLGELQYF. Here the CDR3 DNA reads TGTGCCAGCAGCCAGGGACTAGGGGAGCTTCAGTACTTC. The complete variable domain, with remaining parts taken from reference TRBV5-4 and TRBJ2-4, reads ETGVTQSPTHLIKTRGQQVTLRCSSQSGHNTVSWYQQALGQGPQFIFQYYREEENGRGNFPPRFSGLQFPNYSSELNVNALELDDSALYLCASSQGLGELQYFGAGTRLSVL.

The rearrangement uses TRBV4-1 and TRBJ1-1; 7 positions agree with TRBD1. The V segment lost 2 bases and the J segment 1 base; nucleotides outside the gene matches: 4. The CDR3 loop spans 15 amino acids. Germline V gene data show CDR1 as MGHRA and CDR2 as YSYEKL. CDR3 amino acids: CASSQQGQRNTEAFF. In nucleotides, the CDR3 is TGCGCCAGCAGCCAACAGGGACAGAGGAACACTGAAGCTTTCTTT.

This chain connects TRBV12-3 or TRBV12-4 to TRBJ2-5, with 10 bases identical to TRBD2. This CDR3 has 13 residues. Trimming took 7 bases from V and 4 from J; bases not matched to a gene: 3. CDR3 protein: CASILAGAETQYF. The DNA for the CDR3 is TGTGCCAGCATTCTAGCGGGGGCAGAGACCCAGTACTTC.

The chain recombines TRBV9 with TRBJ1-1; maybe TRBD1 (6 bases). This CDR3 contains 13 residues. Germline assignment: CDR1 SGDLS and CDR2 YYNGEE. With 3 bases removed from V and 5 bases from J, the gap between germline ends came to 11 bases. The CDR3: CASSGEQGTEAFF. DNA of the CDR3: TGTGCCAGCAGCGGAGAGCAGGGGACTGAAGCTTTCTTT.

The rearrangement links TRBV3-1 (or the pseudogene TRBV3-2) to TRBJ2-3; D is perhaps TRBD2 (5 bases). CDR1 is LGHDT, CDR2 YNNKEL, per germline (reference sequence). CDR3 length: 15 residues. V gave up 1 base and J gave up 2 bases, with 10 bases separating them. The CDR3 reads CASSQVPGYTDTQYF. For the CDR3, the DNA is TGTGCCAGCAGCCAAGTTCCGGGATACACAGATACGCAGTATTTT.

V is TRBV19 and J is TRBJ1-2; D might be TRBD1 (6 bases). Germline V gene lookup returns CDR1 LNHDA and CDR2 SQIVND (reference sequence). There are 15 residues in the CDR3. Trimming left V 7 bases short and J 3 bases short, with 18 bases between. The CDR3: CASNSYLGGYYGYTF. CDR3 sequence (DNA): TGTGCCAGTAACTCTTATCTAGGGGGATACTATGGCTACACCTTC.

The genes are TRBV19 and TRBJ1-2, with TRBD1 matching over 8 bases. In germline, CDR1 is LNHDA, CDR2 SQIVND (reference sequence). V gave up 6 bases and J gave up 4 bases; unmatched junction bases: 16. The CDR3 spans 17 residues. CDR3 sequence reads: CASRPTVAGGLIYGYTF. The CDR3 DNA sequence: TGTGCCAGTAGACCCACCGTGGCAGGGGGCCTTATCTATGGCTACACCTTC.

This rearrangement joins TRBV11-2 to TRBJ2-1; D is undetermined. The CDR3 has 13 amino acids. Trimming left V 4 bases short and J 0 bases short, with 4 bases between. CDR1 and CDR2 (germline): SGHAT, FQNNGV. The CDR3 reads CASSSRSYNEQFF. CDR3 in DNA: TGTGCCAGCAGCTCCCGCTCCTACAATGAGCAGTTCTTC.

V and J are TRBV10-2 and TRBJ2-7; maybe TRBD2 (6 bases). Trimming removed 2 bases at V and 3 bases at J, with 11 bases between. The length of the CDR3 is 14 residues. Germline V CDR1 and CDR2: WSHSY, SAAADI. The CDR3 DNA follows: TGCGCCAGCAGTGAGGGGCGGGACTTCTACGAGCAGTACTTC. Translation gives CASSEGRDFYEQYF.

The chain couples TRBV6-1 to TRBJ1-1; the D gene is possibly TRBD1 (6 bases). This CDR3 has 13 amino acids. Trimming cost V 2 bases and J 11 bases, with 15 bases left between them. Germline-derived CDR1 and CDR2 are MNHNS and SASEGT. CDR3 residues: CASSESGEIRAFF. CDR3 coding DNA: TGTGCCAGCAGTGAATCAGGGGAGATAAGGGCTTTCTTT.

The chain links TRBV5-1 to TRBJ2-3; D is unresolved. The CDR3 runs to 14 residues. Per germline, CDR1 SGHRS and CDR2 YFSETQ. Between the trimmed V and J ends, which lost 6 bases and 0 bases, there was a span of 11 bases. CDR3 nucleotide sequence: TGCGCCAGCACGGGTCCACTTAGCACAGATACGCAGTATTTT. It codes for CASTGPLSTDTQYF.

This chain links TRBV3-1 (or the pseudogene TRBV3-2) with TRBJ1-1; 9 nucleotides line up with TRBD1. V lost 3 bases and J lost 11; bases outside the gene matches: 13. This CDR3 is built from 15 residues. Germline lookup yields CDR1 LGHDT and CDR2 YNNKEL (reference sequence). CDR3 nucleotide sequence: TGTGCCAGCAGCCAGGCCGCTCCGGGACAGGGTTCTGCTTTCTTT. Protein: CASSQAAPGQGSAFF.

V gene TRBV28 combines with J gene TRBJ1-2; tentative D call: TRBD1 (5 bases). Germline V gene sequence: CDR1 MDHEN, CDR2 SYDVKM. This CDR3 is 12 amino acids long. The V and J ends lost 2 bases and 10 bases respectively, with 11 bases between them. DNA of the CDR3: TGTGCCAGCAGTTTACCATGGGGGGACTACACCTTC. This translates into CASSLPWGDYTF.

V gene TRBV7-8 combines with J gene TRBJ1-1; possibly TRBD1 for D (5 bases). Germline loops: CDR1 SGHVS, CDR2 FQNEAQ. The CDR3 loop spans 14 amino acids. V lost 1 base and J lost 5, with 11 bases in between. CDR3 protein: CASSLGGGGTEAFF. As DNA, the CDR3 is TGTGCCAGCAGCTTAGGGGGCGGGGGAACTGAAGCTTTCTTT.

This rearrangement joins TRBV30 to TRBJ2-5, with D perhaps matching TRBD2 (6 bases). V was shortened by 2 bases and J by 1 base, with 11 bases between the two germline ends. The CDR3 runs to 14 residues. Looked up from germline, CDR1 is GTSNPN and CDR2 is SVGIG (reference sequence). CDR3 residues: CAWSRDSSQETQYF. The CDR3 nucleotides read TGTGCCTGGAGTCGGGACTCGAGCCAAGAGACCCAGTACTTC.